Only a few counts were recorded for the clone carrying this TCR beta chain. Antigen: not known. These data belong to a study of graft-versus-host responses after intestinal transplantation. The overall study: Transplant types were multivisceral, liver-intestinal, or isolated intestinal. The recipients all started with anti-thymocyte globulin induction and then took tacrolimus and steroids for three to four years. General observations from the study: Where graft-donor T cell macrochimerism was present, patients had high graft-versus-host to host-versus-graft clonal ratios in allografts. Detection of GvH clones occurred in recipient marrow, and some had their first appearance in ileum or blood.

The CDR3 extends over 14 amino acids. The junction had 7 bases not matched to a gene; V was cut back by 6 bases and J by 3 bases. The germline V gene encodes CDR1 KGHSH and CDR2 LQKENI. Repertoires were generated with immunoSEQ multiplex PCR, while TCRdb's copy carries only in-frame clones and drops some. The sample yields some 96,000 clones, more than 75% seen once. This clonotype was sampled from a human donor who was the organ donor for an intestinal transplant. This chain connects TRBV18 to TRBJ1-1, with 7 nucleotides matching TRBD1. Sample: unstimulated CD4+ T cells sorted from spleen or lymph node cells, taken before transplant. CDR3 DNA sequence: TGTGCCAGCTCCCCTGACAGGGTTGACACTGAAGCTTTCTTT. This gives the protein CASSPDRVDTEAFF.